The next 11 T cell receptor beta chains were all read from a single sample in a study of identical twins. TCRdb re-derived calls from the 5' RACE reads in MiXCR, one entry per CDR3 protein. The sample has more than 400,000 distinct CDR3 sequences; 13% to 15% are singletons. This sample also appeared in a second study, on yellow fever vaccine responses in identical twins.

The sequenced material came from CD4+ T cells sorted from blood. Source of these receptors: a woman between 18 and 29 years old in good health.

This chain connects TRBV10-3 to TRBJ2-7, with 8 bases matching TRBD2. The J segment lost 3 bases and the V segment lost 0 bases, leaving 13 bases of the junction unmatched. This CDR3 comprises 18 residues. Germline V gives CDR1 ENHRY, CDR2 SYGVKD. CDR3 bases: TGTGCCATCAGTGAGTCTCTAGCGGGTGCTGCGGGGGGCTACGAGCAGTACTTC. The encoded protein is CAISESLAGAAGGYEQYF.

The table lists this clonotype with a few counts. The gene calls are TRBV20-1 and TRBJ2-5; tentative D call: TRBD1 (6 bases). With 3 bases removed from V and 6 bases from J, the gap between germline ends came to 11 bases. Looked up from germline, CDR1 is DFQATT and CDR2 is SNEGSKA (reference sequence). This CDR3 has 12 amino acids. As DNA, the CDR3 is TGCAGTGCTAGGGACAGCGTGCAGACCCAGTACTTC. As protein: CSARDSVQTQYF.

This chain connects TRBV24-1 to TRBJ2-5, with TRBD1 matching 9 bases. Germline trimming cut 2 bases from V and 2 bases from J; bases unmatched to any gene: 5. CDR1 and CDR2 (germline): KGHDR, SFDVKD. The CDR3 runs 16 residues. The CDR3 protein is CATSDSGTGQQETQYF. CDR3 nucleotides: TGTGCCACCAGTGATTCTGGGACAGGGCAACAAGAGACCCAGTACTTC.

The chain recombines TRBV3-1 with TRBJ1-2; D not resolved. V was clipped by 1 base and J by 5 bases, with 17 bases between them. Germline V CDR1 and CDR2: LGHDT, YNNKEL (reference sequence). The CDR3 extends over 16 amino acids. The CDR3, as DNA: TGTGCCAGCAGCCAAGGGGGTTCAGCCTCCCGTTATGGCTACACCTTC. As protein: CASSQGGSASRYGYTF.

This clonotype has just a few counts. V and J are TRBV5-1 and TRBJ2-6; D is unclear. The CDR3 has 14 amino acids. The V end was cut by 1 base, the J end by 2 bases, with 4 bases between. Germline values: CDR1 SGHRS, CDR2 YFSETQ. CDR3 protein: CASSLQAGANVLTF. The CDR3 DNA reads as TGCGCCAGCAGCTTGCAGGCTGGGGCCAACGTCCTGACTTTC.

The V gene is TRBV20-1, the J gene TRBJ2-2; 8 positions match TRBD2. Trimming took 6 bases from V and 0 from J; bases not matched to a gene: 9. Germline V CDR1 and CDR2: DFQATT, SNEGSKA (reference sequence). CDR3 length: 16 residues. This CDR3 is CSAGDLAGPNTGELFF. CDR3 bases: TGCAGTGCAGGCGATCTAGCGGGCCCGAACACCGGGGAGCTGTTTTTT.

This clonotype has at least ten counts. The V and J genes are TRBV12-3 or TRBV12-4 and TRBJ1-5; the match to TRBD1 covers 7 bases. Germline trimming cut 5 bases from V and 6 bases from J; bases unmatched to any gene: 7. The CDR3 is made up of 14 amino acids. The CDR3 nucleotides are TGTGCCAGCAGTCCTACAGGGGCGGGTCAGCCCCAGCATTTT. Translated: CASSPTGAGQPQHF.

This clonotype was detected only a few times. This chain uses TRBV7-3 with TRBJ2-1; weak D call: TRBD2 (7 bases). Trimming removed 5 bases from V and 7 bases from J, with 21 bases in between. The CDR3 extends over 16 amino acids. Germline V CDR1 and CDR2: SGHTA, FQGTGA. The CDR3 region has the DNA TGTGCCAGCAGCCTACAGGGTCTCTGGGGAGGGAATGAGCAGTTCTTC. This codes for CASSLQGLWGGNEQFF. Complete variable domain (other parts from reference TRBV7-3 and TRBJ2-1): GAGVSQTPSNKVTEKGKYVELRCDPISGHTALYWYRQSLGQGPEFLIYFQGTGAADDSGLPNDRFFAVRPEGSVSTLKIQRTERGDSAVYLCASSLQGLWGGNEQFFGPGTRLTVL.

The chain uses TRBV11-1 and TRBJ2-1, with no clear D. Germline V lookup: CDR1 SGHAT, CDR2 FQDESV (reference sequence). The CDR3 is 16 residues long. The V end was cut by 5 bases, the J end by 1 base, with 15 bases between. The CDR3 DNA sequence: TGTGCCAGCAGCGGCTTCGGGCAGAGTTCCTACAATGAGCAGTTCTTC. Encoded protein: CASSGFGQSSYNEQFF.

V gene TRBV19 combines with J gene TRBJ2-5, with TRBD2 as a possible D gene (6 bases). Germline values: CDR1 LNHDA, CDR2 SQIVND (reference sequence). With 1 base removed from V and 1 base from J, the gap between germline ends came to 7 bases. The CDR3 runs to 14 residues. In DNA form, the CDR3 reads TGTGCCAGTAGTATAGGTAGCGGCCAAGAGACCCAGTACTTC. Amino acid sequence: CASSIGSGQETQYF.

Only a few counts were recorded for this clonotype. The chain has TRBV12-3 or TRBV12-4 and TRBJ1-3; D unclear. Deletions cut 3 bases from V and 2 bases from J, with 8 bases between. The CDR3 contains 14 residues. CDR3 loop: CASSFRVAGNTIYF. The CDR3, as DNA: TGTGCCAGCAGTTTCCGGGTTGCTGGAAACACCATATATTTT.